This T cell receptor beta chain derives from a study of human T cells and chemical hapten exposure (dated by TCRdb to the early 2020s). Looking at the study overall: For sensitization, 2% DPC in acetone was applied to an approximately 2 cm by approximately 2 cm area of upper inner arm skin. Patch testing was performed on the upper back with Finn chambers containing 0.01% DPC, and the patch tests were scored after 6 days according to International Contact Dermatitis Research Group standards. Blood samples were taken from patients before sensitization (week 0) and at 2, 6 and about 24 weeks after DPC sensitization. The libraries were sequenced as a pool, and the TCR yield per sample differed mostly because of small variations in library volumes within the pool. The mostly female patient cohort included alopecia areata with under or over 50% scalp involvement, alopecia totalis and alopecia universalis. For TCR sequencing, blood came from about 29 alopecia patients at anywhere from one to four time points (pre-sensitization, 2, 6 and 24 weeks). This study followed changes in the peripheral blood TCR repertoire in vivo during primary and secondary sensitization of alopecia patients to the hapten diphenylcyclopropenone (DPC). Patients additionally received weekly therapeutic DPC doses to the scalp throughout the roughly 26-week study period. What the study reported, not specific to this receptor: Patch test score was positively correlated with the number of PT1 expanded TCRs, with significance at thresholds 8, 16 and 32 but not at 4. The number of TCRs above 1 in 1000 frequency did not change with DPC sensitization; there was no evidence of global repertoire structure alterations. Significantly more large CDR3 similarity clusters were formed by expanded TCRs than by pre-sensitization or healthy control sets, consistent with antigen-driven responses. After repeated subsampling, changes were observed in the strength of the expansion versus patch-test correlation and in the threshold at which the correlation became significant. All patients had alopecia, a presumed autoimmune disease, so their immune response might differ from that of healthy individuals.

The library was obtained by RACE. Sequencing was carried out with a NextSeq 500. Library preparation attached unique molecular identifiers to individual cDNA molecules for quantitative, reproducible TCR counting. Both TCR alpha and TCR beta chains were sequenced from each blood RNA sample. The authors' pipeline ran thus. The median number of TCRs per sample was around 100,000, ranging from about 20,000 to 750,000. V, J and CDR3 annotation of the TCR reads was carried out using the Decombinator software suite. Every sample was subsampled to the same number of TCRs (28,000) for the PS versus PT1 abundance plots. Expanded TCRs were defined as absent before sensitization and observed at least eight times at the 2-week time point. TCRdb reanalyzed the raw reads on its own, using fastp at Q25 for trimming and MiXCR for clone calling, and kept in-frame beta chains. A single entry per CDR3 protein holds the most common genes and DNA from its merged rows. TCRdb, rather than the study authors, made the V and J calls. This sample has a few hundred thousand distinct CDR3 sequences in its table, and approximately 5% of those were observed once. The leading ten clones occupy over 2% of the sample.

This clonotype was counted at least ten times. Its antigen specificity is not known. The record has no base qualities; no much larger clone is one base away. This specimen's time point label, per the study, means: patch test 1, 2 weeks after DPC sensitization. The sample's treatment or condition label is to be understood as: therapeutic diphenylcyclopropenone sensitization with weekly scalp DPC. At every patch-test visit, the blood draw took place before the patch test was put on. Patients were considered eligible if aged 18 to 70, diagnosed with alopecia and deemed suitable for DPC therapy, and patients were excluded if pregnant. Total RNA was extracted from unfractionated whole blood that had been collected in Tempus Blood RNA tubes. Between the V and J ends, shortened by 1 base and 8 bases respectively, the junction contains 13 bases. Including cysteine and phenylalanine, the CDR3 has 14 amino acids. Just the 42-base CDR3 DNA is kept, in frame starting at base 1. The germline V gene supplies CDR1 MGHDK and CDR2 SYGVNS.

The clonotype was recovered from a woman aged 45 to 65 with alopecia areata. Some clones in this sample may be carry-over from other donors' samples. Specimen: whole blood, collected in connection with sensitization to the hapten diphenylcyclopropenone (DPC). The chain employs TRBV25-1 and TRBJ2-3; the D gene assignment is ambiguous. The CDR3 region: CASSESSDGGTQYF. The nucleotide sequence is given as TGTGCCAGCAGTGAATCCAGCGATGGTGGTACGCAGTATTTT.